Sequencing of this TCR beta chain was carried out in a study of shared clonotypes between healthy human individuals. Germline values: CDR1 LNHDA, CDR2 SQIVND (reference sequence). The junction had 10 bases not matched to a gene; V was cut back by 4 bases and J by 8 bases. The CDR3 contains 14 residues. General observations from the study: Sharing across four donors was highest in naive CD4 (roughly 5%) and lowest in memory CD8 (roughly 0.4%). Rarefaction revealed incomplete sorted-subset sequencing despite large depth. Memory subsets had estimated richness that was generally smaller than that of naive subsets.

Sequencing was performed with immunoSEQ multiplex PCR; in TCRdb, only in-frame clones are kept and a portion is missing. The sample yields some 2,400,000 clones, under 97% seen once. On this clone itself: Its specificity is unknown.

None of the donors, who were healthy HIV-negative adults, had recently had acute infections or vaccinations. This receptor was taken from a young man in good health. Sequencing was performed on naive CD4+ T cells sorted from blood. Subset described: CD45RA+ positively selected. The chain is built from TRBV19 and TRBJ1-2; 7 bases line up with TRBD1. The CDR3 loop is CASSKGQLTGGYTF. CDR3 DNA sequence: TGTGCCAGTAGTAAGGGACAGCTAACTGGGGGCTACACCTTC.